These T cell receptor beta chains were read from a single sample in a study of cytomegalovirus exposure and HLA in healthy donors. Sequencing used immunoSEQ multiplex PCR; TCRdb keeps in-frame clones, though not all of them. The sample carries more than 85,000 clones, under 95% recorded once. The sample was PBMCs. The source is a woman younger than 45 in good health and CMV-seropositive. CDR3s include the opening cysteine and the closing phenylalanine or tryptophan. D genes are given only for firm matches. Clone size, where shown, is once, few, many, or a class for clones that have expanded.

clone_size,d_call,j_call,v_call,cdr3_aa,cdr3_nt
.,TRBD2,TRBJ2-3,TRBV5-1,CASSTVVAGPSTDTQYF,TGCGCCAGCAGCACGGTTGTAGCGGGACCTAGCACAGATACGCAGTATTTT
.,TRBD2,TRBJ2-1,TRBV6-5,CASSYGTSGLYNEQFF,TGTGCCAGCAGTTACGGGACTAGCGGCCTTTACAATGAGCAGTTCTTC
.,TRBD1,TRBJ2-7,TRBV7-2,CASSTWPDRGRVDEQYF,TGTGCCAGCAGCACCTGGCCGGACAGGGGGCGTGTGGACGAGCAGTACTTC
.,.,TRBJ2-1,TRBV4-2,CASSQAGGLTYNEQFF,TGTGCCAGCAGCCAAGCCGGGGGACTTACCTACAATGAGCAGTTCTTC
.,TRBD1,TRBJ1-2,TRBV27,CASRMGGNRPRQGGFYGYTF,TGTGCCAGCAGGATGGGGGGCAATAGACCTCGACAGGGGGGCTTCTATGGCTACACCTTC
.,.,TRBJ2-5,TRBV9,CASSGTGRETQYF,TGTGCCAGCAGCGGGACTGGTCGAGAGACCCAGTACTTC
.,.,TRBJ1-2,TRBV9,CASSPGWGSFSYTF,TGTGCCAGCAGCCCAGGGTGGGGCTCCTTTAGCTACACCTTC
.,TRBD1,TRBJ1-2,TRBV29-1,CSVELTGGYGYTF,TGCAGCGTTGAACTGACAGGGGGCTATGGCTACACCTTC
few,TRBD1,TRBJ1-2,TRBV10-1,CASRQGAGGYTF,TGCGCCAGCAGACAGGGGGCCGGAGGCTACACCTTC
.,.,TRBJ1-1,TRBV18,CASSPQRVGAEAFF,TGTGCCAGCTCACCACAACGGGTTGGTGCTGAAGCTTTCTTT
.,.,TRBJ1-1,TRBV6-4,CASSERQIKPRTEAFF,TGTGCCAGCAGTGAGCGACAGATAAAACCCCGCACTGAAGCTTTCTTT
.,.,TRBJ1-1,TRBV6-5,CASSGVTEAFF,TGTGCCAGCAGTGGAGTGACTGAAGCTTTCTTT
.,TRBD2,TRBJ2-5,TRBV7-9,CASSTWGGETQYF,TGTGCCAGCAGCACTTGGGGGGGAGAGACCCAGTACTTC
.,TRBD1,TRBJ1-4,TRBV30,CAWSYGQGTNEKLFF,TGTGCCTGGAGTTACGGACAGGGCACTAATGAAAAACTGTTTTTT
.,.,TRBJ1-4,TRBV6-5,CASGRLGEKLFF,TGTGCCAGCGGGAGGTTAGGTGAAAAACTGTTTTTT
.,.,TRBJ2-3,TRBV4-3,CASSQDYGSVYTDTQYF,TGCGCCAGCAGCCAAGATTATGGTAGCGTCTACACAGATACGCAGTATTTT
.,TRBD1,TRBJ2-6,TRBV5-6,CASRPQGAQGANVLTF,TGTGCCAGCAGGCCACAGGGGGCCCAAGGGGCCAACGTCCTGACTTTC
.,.,TRBJ2-3,TRBV19,CASSPQSAGTDTQYF,TGTGCCAGTAGTCCTCAATCGGCGGGAACAGATACGCAGTATTTT
once,.,TRBJ1-5,TRBV9,CASSVLDQGGQPQHF,TGTGCCAGCAGCGTTTTAGATCAGGGTGGTCAGCCCCAGCATTTT
.,TRBD2,TRBJ2-1,TRBV7-2,CASSSTPGLAIHNEQFF,TGTGCCAGCAGCTCCACACCCGGACTAGCGATACACAATGAGCAGTTCTTC
once,.,TRBJ1-2,TRBV27,CASKRGHNYGYTF,TGTGCCAGCAAGCGGGGCCATAACTATGGCTACACCTTC
.,.,TRBJ1-5,TRBV19,CASNSGGLQQPQHF,TGTGCCAGTAACTCGGGGGGGCTTCAGCAGCCCCAGCATTTT
few,.,TRBJ1-4,TRBV6-5,CASSPQENEKLFF,TGTGCCAGCAGTCCCCAGGAAAATGAAAAACTGTTTTTT
once,.,TRBJ1-1,TRBV5-4,CASSTGLVDTEAFF,TGTGCCAGTTCCACAGGCCTGGTGGACACTGAAGCTTTCTTT
.,TRBD1,TRBJ1-2,TRBV29-1,CSVEGRGLGYGYTF,TGCAGCGTTGAGGGTAGGGGGCTTGGCTATGGCTACACCTTC
.,.,TRBJ1-4,TRBV11-2,CASSLGGARGEKLFF,TGTGCCAGCAGCTTGGGAGGGGCGCGTGGTGAAAAACTGTTTTTT
.,TRBD2,TRBJ2-3,TRBV15,CATSRKLGLAGGPSTDTQYF,TGTGCCACCAGCAGAAAACTCGGACTAGCGGGAGGTCCTAGCACAGATACGCAGTATTTT
.,TRBD2,TRBJ2-7,TRBV19,CASSIGGRGYEQYF,TGTGCCAGTAGTATAGGCGGGAGAGGTTACGAGCAGTACTTC
.,TRBD1,TRBJ1-1,TRBV6-5,CASSARVRGTEAFF,TGTGCCAGCAGTGCCCGGGTCAGGGGGACTGAAGCTTTCTTT
.,.,TRBJ2-3,TRBV11-2,CASSLRGGNTDTQYF,TGTGCCAGCAGCTTACGGGGCGGGAACACAGATACGCAGTATTTT